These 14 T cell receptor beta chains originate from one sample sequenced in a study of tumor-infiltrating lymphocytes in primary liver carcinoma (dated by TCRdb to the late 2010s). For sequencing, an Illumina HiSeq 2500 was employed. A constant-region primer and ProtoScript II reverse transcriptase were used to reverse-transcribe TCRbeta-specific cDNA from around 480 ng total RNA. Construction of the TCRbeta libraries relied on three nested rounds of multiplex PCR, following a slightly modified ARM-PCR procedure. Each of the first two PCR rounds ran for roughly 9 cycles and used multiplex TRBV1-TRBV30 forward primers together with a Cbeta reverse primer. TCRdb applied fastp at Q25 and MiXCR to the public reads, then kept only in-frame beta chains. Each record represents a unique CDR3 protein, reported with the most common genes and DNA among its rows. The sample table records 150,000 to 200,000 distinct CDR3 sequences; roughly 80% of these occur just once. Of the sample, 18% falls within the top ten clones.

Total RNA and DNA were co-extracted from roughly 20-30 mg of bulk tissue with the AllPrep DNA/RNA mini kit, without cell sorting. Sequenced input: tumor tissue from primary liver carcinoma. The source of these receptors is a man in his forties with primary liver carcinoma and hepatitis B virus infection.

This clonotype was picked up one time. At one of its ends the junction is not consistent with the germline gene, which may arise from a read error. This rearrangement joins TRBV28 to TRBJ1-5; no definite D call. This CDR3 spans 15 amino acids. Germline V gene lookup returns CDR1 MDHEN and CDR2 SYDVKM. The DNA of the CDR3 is TGTGCCAGCAGTCCCGTCTCGGGTGATAATCAGACCCAGCATTTT. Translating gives CASSPVSGDNQTQHF.

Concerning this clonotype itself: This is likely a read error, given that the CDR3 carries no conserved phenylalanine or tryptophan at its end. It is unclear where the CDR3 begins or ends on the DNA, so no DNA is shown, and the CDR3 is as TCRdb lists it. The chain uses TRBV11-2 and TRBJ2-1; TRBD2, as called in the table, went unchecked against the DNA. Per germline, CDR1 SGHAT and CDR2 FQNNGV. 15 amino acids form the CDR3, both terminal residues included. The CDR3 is CASSFSGPLDDEQSL.

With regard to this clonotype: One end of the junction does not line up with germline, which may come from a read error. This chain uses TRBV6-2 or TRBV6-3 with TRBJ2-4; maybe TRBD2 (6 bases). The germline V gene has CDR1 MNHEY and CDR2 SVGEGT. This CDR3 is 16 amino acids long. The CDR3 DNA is TGTGGCAGCAGTTACGCTCTGAGTAGCGGAGAAAACATTCAGTACTTC. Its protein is CGSSYALSSGENIQYF.

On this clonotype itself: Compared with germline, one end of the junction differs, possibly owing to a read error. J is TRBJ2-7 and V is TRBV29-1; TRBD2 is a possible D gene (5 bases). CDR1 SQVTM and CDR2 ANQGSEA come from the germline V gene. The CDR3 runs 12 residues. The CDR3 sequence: CCVSGKGEVQYF. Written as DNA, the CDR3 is TGCTGCGTTTCGGGAAAGGGAGAAGTGCAGTACTTC.

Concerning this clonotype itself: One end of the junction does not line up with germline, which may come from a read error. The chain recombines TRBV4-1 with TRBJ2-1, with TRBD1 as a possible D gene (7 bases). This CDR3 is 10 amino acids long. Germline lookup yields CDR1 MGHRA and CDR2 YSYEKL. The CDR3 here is CASSAGQKFF. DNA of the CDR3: TGTGCCAGTAGCGCGGGACAGAAGTTCTTC.

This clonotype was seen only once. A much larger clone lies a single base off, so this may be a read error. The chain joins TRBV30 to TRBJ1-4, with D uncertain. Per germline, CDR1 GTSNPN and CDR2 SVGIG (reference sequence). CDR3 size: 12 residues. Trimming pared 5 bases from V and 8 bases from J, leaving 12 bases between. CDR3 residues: CAWEAGREKLFF. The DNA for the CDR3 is TGTGCCTGGGAAGCAGGCAGGGAAAAACTGTTTTTT.

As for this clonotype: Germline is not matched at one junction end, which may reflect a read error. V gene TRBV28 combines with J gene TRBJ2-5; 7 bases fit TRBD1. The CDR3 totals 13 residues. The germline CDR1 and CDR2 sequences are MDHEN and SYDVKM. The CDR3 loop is CASSGQVLETQHF. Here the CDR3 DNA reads TGCGCCAGCAGTGGACAGGTTTTGGAGACCCAGCACTTC. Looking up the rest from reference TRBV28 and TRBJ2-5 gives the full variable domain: DVKVTQSSRYLVKRTGEKVFLECVQDMDHENMFWYRQDPGLGLRLIYFSYDVKMKEKGDIPEGYSVSREKKERFSLILESASTNQTSMYLCASSGQVLETQHFGPGTRLLVL.

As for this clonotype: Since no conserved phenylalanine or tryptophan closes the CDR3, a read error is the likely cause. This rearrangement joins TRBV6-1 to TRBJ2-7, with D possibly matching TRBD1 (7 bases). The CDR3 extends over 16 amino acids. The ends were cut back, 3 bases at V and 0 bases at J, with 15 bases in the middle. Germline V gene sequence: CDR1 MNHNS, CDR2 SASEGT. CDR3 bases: TGTGCCAGCAGTGAGAATCCAGGGGGAGGCTCCTACGAGCAGTACATC. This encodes CASSENPGGGSYEQYI.

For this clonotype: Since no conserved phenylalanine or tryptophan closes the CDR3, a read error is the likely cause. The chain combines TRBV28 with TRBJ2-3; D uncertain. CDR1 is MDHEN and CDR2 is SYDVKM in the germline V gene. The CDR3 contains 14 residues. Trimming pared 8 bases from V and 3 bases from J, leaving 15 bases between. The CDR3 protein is CASSKTLLTDTQYI. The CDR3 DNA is TGTGCCAGCTCTAAGACACTGCTGACAGATACGCAGTATATT.

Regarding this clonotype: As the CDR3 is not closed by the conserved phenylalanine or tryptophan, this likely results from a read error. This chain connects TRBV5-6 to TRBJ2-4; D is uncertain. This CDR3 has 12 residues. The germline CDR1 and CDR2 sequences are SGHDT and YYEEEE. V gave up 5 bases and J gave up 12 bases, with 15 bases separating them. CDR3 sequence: CASRWSTEPQYL. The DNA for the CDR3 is TGTGCCAGCAGATGGTCGACCGAGCCTCAGTACCTC.

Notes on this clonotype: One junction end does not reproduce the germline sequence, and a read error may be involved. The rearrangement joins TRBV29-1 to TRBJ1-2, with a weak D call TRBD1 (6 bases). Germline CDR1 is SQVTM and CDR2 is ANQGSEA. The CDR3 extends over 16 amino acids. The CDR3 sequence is CSVEKSQGDMDYGYTF. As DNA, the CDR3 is TGCAGCGTTGAAAAAAGTCAAGGGGACATGGACTATGGCTACACTTTC.

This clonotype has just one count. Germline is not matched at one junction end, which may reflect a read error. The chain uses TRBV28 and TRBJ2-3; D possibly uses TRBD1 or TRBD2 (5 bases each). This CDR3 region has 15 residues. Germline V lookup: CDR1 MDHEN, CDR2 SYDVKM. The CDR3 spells CTSRSGTDLKDTQYF. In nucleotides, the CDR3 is TGTACCAGCAGGTCCGGGACCGACCTGAAAGATACTCAGTATTTT.

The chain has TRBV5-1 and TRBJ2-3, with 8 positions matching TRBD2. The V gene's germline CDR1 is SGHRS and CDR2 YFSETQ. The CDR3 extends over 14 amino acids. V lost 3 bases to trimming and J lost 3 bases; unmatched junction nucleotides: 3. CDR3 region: CASSSGLATDTQYF. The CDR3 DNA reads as TGCGCCAGCAGCTCCGGACTAGCAACAGATACGCAGTATTTT. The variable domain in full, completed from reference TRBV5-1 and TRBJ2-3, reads KAGVTQTPRYLIKTRGQQVTLSCSPISGHRSVSWYQQTPGQGLQFLFEYFSETQRNKGNFPGRFSGRQFSNSRSEMNVSTLELGDSALYLCASSSGLATDTQYFGPGTRLTVL.

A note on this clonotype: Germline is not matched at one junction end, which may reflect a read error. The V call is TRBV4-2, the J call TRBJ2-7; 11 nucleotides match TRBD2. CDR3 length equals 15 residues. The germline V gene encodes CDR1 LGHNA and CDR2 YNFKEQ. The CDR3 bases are TGTGCCAACAGCCAAGGTAGCGGGAGGGACAATGAGCAGTACTTC. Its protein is CANSQGSGRDNEQYF.